The 11 T cell receptor beta chains below come from one sample, sequenced in a study of T cell changes during pregnancy in multiple sclerosis. The data were produced by immunoSEQ multiplex PCR, yet TCRdb's version contains in-frame clones alone and is incomplete. The data contain around 70,000 clones, approximately 91% of them singletons. This specimen was peripheral blood, taken in the third trimester of pregnancy. The source of these receptors is a female donor with multiple sclerosis, enrolled in a pregnancy study.

The chain uses TRBV7-2 and TRBJ2-7, with D possibly being TRBD2 (5 bases). The CDR3 sequence is 13 residues long. CDR1 SGHTA and CDR2 FQGNSA come from the germline V gene. Trimming pared 5 bases from V and 6 bases from J, leaving 14 bases between. In nucleotides, the CDR3 is TGTGCCAGCAGCCCCGGAGGCCCACTCGAGCAGTACTTC. As protein: CASSPGGPLEQYF.

CDR3: CASSQGRANLAGELFF. CDR3 bases: TGCGCCAGCAGCCAAGGCAGGGCCAACTTGGCCGGGGAGCTGTTTTTT. The rearrangement joins TRBV4-3 to TRBJ2-2; tentative D call: TRBD1 (5 bases). Germline CDR1 is LGHNA and CDR2 is YSLEER. Trimming took 1 base from V and 6 from J, leaving 15 bases between them. The CDR3 runs to 16 residues.

The chain joins TRBV5-5 to TRBJ1-6; D is ambiguous. Per the germline V gene, CDR1 is SGHKS and CDR2 is YYEKEE (reference sequence). V was trimmed by 5 bases and J by 0 bases, leaving 15 bases between them. The CDR3 contains 17 residues. Here the CDR3 DNA reads TGTGCCAGCAGTCACACAAACTCGGGCTCCTATAATTCACCCCTCCACTTT. Amino acid sequence: CASSHTNSGSYNSPLHF.

V is TRBV2 and J is TRBJ2-2, with 14 bases aligning to TRBD2. From germline, CDR1 is SNHLY and CDR2 FYNNEI. CDR3 length: 16 amino acids. J gave up 4 bases and V 6 bases, and 4 bases lay outside the gene matches. As DNA, the CDR3 is TGTGCCAGCAGGAGACTAGCGGGGGGGTCCACCGGGGAGCTGTTTTTT. Translated, it gives CASRRLAGGSTGELFF.

The rearrangement links TRBV4-1 to TRBJ1-3, with 7 nucleotides matching TRBD1. This CDR3 region has 16 residues. The trim removed 4 bases at V and 4 bases at J, leaving 10 bases unmatched. Per germline, CDR1 MGHRA and CDR2 YSYEKL. The CDR3 sequence is CASSPHIDRVGNTIYF. The CDR3 coding sequence is TGCGCCAGCAGCCCGCATATCGACAGGGTGGGAAACACCATATATTTT.

CDR3 in amino acids: CASSETTSGIEASSYEQYF. For the CDR3, the DNA is TGTGCCAGCAGTGAAACAACTAGCGGGATTGAGGCTTCCTCCTACGAGCAGTACTTC. The gene calls are TRBV2 and TRBJ2-7; 10 bases line up with TRBD2. The CDR3 has 19 residues. Germline V gene sequence: CDR1 SNHLY, CDR2 FYNNEI. J gave up 0 bases and V 2 bases, and 13 bases lay outside the gene matches.

V is TRBV4-3 and J is TRBJ2-3, with D hard to call. The V gene's germline CDR1 is LGHNA and CDR2 YSLEER. Trimming shortened V by 0 bases and J by 5 bases, and 6 bases separated the two germline ends. The CDR3 has 13 residues. DNA of the CDR3: TGCGCCAGCAGCCAAGACCCGAGAGATACGCAGTATTTT. Amino acids: CASSQDPRDTQYF.

The chain has TRBV4-2 and TRBJ1-6; D is possibly TRBD1 (5 bases). V was clipped by 0 bases and J by 9 bases, with 15 bases between them. CDR1 and CDR2 (germline): LGHNA, YNFKEQ. The CDR3 is 16 residues long. CDR3 bases: TGTGCCAGCAGCCAAGAGGCCAGGGCGATAATTTCACCCCTCCACTTT. Translation: CASSQEARAIISPLHF.

This chain uses TRBV14 with TRBJ2-1, with D maybe TRBD1 (6 bases). Germline values: CDR1 SGHDN, CDR2 FVKESK. The CDR3 has 16 amino acids. V was cut by 0 bases and J by 1 base, with 10 bases left in between. The CDR3 nucleotides are TGTGCCAGCAGCCAAGATTTGGGGGCGTCCTACAATGAGCAGTTCTTC. It yields the protein CASSQDLGASYNEQFF. The full variable domain, rest sourced from reference TRBV14 and TRBJ2-1, is EAGVTQFPSHSVIEKGQTVTLRCDPISGHDNLYWYRRVMGKEIKFLLHFVKESKQDESGMPNNRFLAERTGGTYSTLKVQPAELEDSGVYFCASSQDLGASYNEQFFGPGTRLTVL.

This chain joins TRBV5-6 and TRBJ2-5; D gene uncertain. V shed 0 bases and J shed 5 bases, with 8 bases lying between them. There are 13 residues in the CDR3. Germline V gives CDR1 SGHDT, CDR2 YYEEEE. The CDR3 DNA sequence: TGTGCCAGCAGCTTGGATCACCGGGAGACCCAGTACTTC. This sequence encodes CASSLDHRETQYF.

The chain combines TRBV7-2 with TRBJ2-7; TRBD2 agrees at 7 bases. In germline, CDR1 is SGHTA, CDR2 FQGNSA. The CDR3 is 14 amino acids. Trimming removed 5 bases from V and 3 bases from J; junction bases left unmatched: 7. Here the CDR3 DNA reads TGTGCCAGCAGCGACGGGGGGACTTACTACGAGCAGTACTTC. This translates into CASSDGGTYYEQYF.